This T cell receptor (beta chain) was obtained from a study of cytomegalovirus exposure and HLA in healthy donors. Remarks on this clone: Its antigen is unidentified.

Findings and limits, study-wide: In a later analysis, TCR association rates varied by HLA locus: DRB1 most, HLA-C fewest. A later analysis reportedly found fewer N-insertions in an Asian-associated ancestry cluster than the roughly 670-donor mean.

The PCR had 60 Vbeta and 13 Jbeta primers. Only in-frame clones appear in the TCRdb table, and some are missing; sequencing was by immunoSEQ multiplex PCR. The sample holds some 150,000 clones; roughly 77% are singletons and the top ten take roughly 3.6%. Trimming removed 4 bases from V and 1 base from J; junction bases left unmatched: 6. This CDR3 is built from 16 residues. Germline V gene data show CDR1 as SGHTS and CDR2 as YDEGEE. Sequenced: PBMCs. This TCR was recovered from a human donor in good health. V is TRBV5-8 and J is TRBJ2-1, with 9 bases fitting TRBD1. This chain's CDR3 is CASSHTGGWSYNEQFF. CDR3 in DNA: TGTGCCAGCAGCCACACAGGGGGCTGGTCCTACAATGAGCAGTTCTTC.